This T cell receptor beta chain originates from a study of T-cell memory formation after mild COVID-19. The study, taken as a whole, reports: A balance of CD4 and CD8 characterized clones contracting day 15 to 85, whereas later expanders leaned CD4+. Researchers found some responding clones in pre-infection memory, a sign that cross-reactive memory joined.

TCRdb reprocessed the 5' RACE reads via MiXCR and lists one record per CDR3 protein. The profile covers 55,000 to 75,000 distinct CDR3 sequences, with around 30% appearing a single time and more than 40% taken by the ten largest. Remarks on this clonotype: As yet, its antigen is unknown.

CDR1 SGHTA and CDR2 FQGNSA come from the germline V gene. The V end was cut by 4 bases, the J end by 4 bases, with 14 bases between. The CDR3 runs 15 residues. This TCR was sampled from a man in his late teens or twenties who had mild COVID-19 (a few samples of this study predate the infection). Cell type and time point are not known. The sample taken for sequencing was PBMCs or a T cell subset sorted from them (not recorded which). The gene calls are TRBV7-2 and TRBJ2-1; D might be TRBD1 or TRBD2, each matching 5 bases. The CDR3 reads CASSSRGATYNEQFF. CDR3 nucleotides: TGTGCCAGCAGCTCGAGAGGGGCGACTTACAATGAGCAGTTCTTC.